This T cell receptor beta chain emerged from a study of blood T cell repertoires in COVID-19. Study-wide background: There were acute and convalescent COVID-19 samples, and they came from the United States, Italy and Spain. Sources were T cells, B-cell-depleted T cells, or PBMCs; the material itself was cDNA or gDNA.

The V and J ends lost 4 bases and 3 bases respectively, with 8 bases between them. This CDR3 is built from 13 residues. Germline V CDR1 and CDR2: SGHRS, YFSETQ. Original processing notes: Counts of nucleated cells, estimated from reference gene primer amplification, were obtained. Using immunoSEQ multiplex PCR, the repertoire was profiled, and TCRdb retains in-frame clones only, with some absent. V, J and clone size are taken as reported in that table, and D and trimming were inferred from the DNA itself. This sample has fewer than 90,000 clones, with more than 70% found just once. V and J are TRBV5-1 and TRBJ2-1, with D maybe TRBD2 (5 bases). The sample comprised peripheral blood. This sequence originates from a woman of 80 years or more with acute or convalescent COVID-19. CDR3 sequence (DNA): TGCGCCAGCAGCCCCCGGGACTACAATGAGCAGTTCTTC. Protein product: CASSPRDYNEQFF.